This T cell receptor (beta chain) was identified during a study of T cells in Graves' hyperthyroidism and ophthalmopathy. Study-level results: Most clonotypes expanded in the thyroid (above 0.001) were also present in blood.

V dropped 5 bases and J dropped 1 base, with 17 bases sitting between them. This CDR3 region has 15 residues. Germline loops: CDR1 DFQATT, CDR2 SNEGSKA (reference sequence). What was amplified from RNA transcripts were TCR beta CDR3 regions. The TCR CDR3 first-round RT-PCR relied on the HTBI primer set. TCRdb re-analysed the multiplex PCR reads in MiXCR, keeping a single row per CDR3 protein. This table holds around 520,000 distinct CDR3 sequences, around 22% found once. The count of this clonotype is one. What it recognizes is unknown. The chain couples TRBV20-1 to TRBJ2-5, with D possibly being TRBD2 (6 bases). This sequence originates from a woman younger than 45 with Graves' ophthalmopathy. Input material: blood. As DNA, the CDR3 is TGCAGTGCTGGGACCGGGACTGACTTCCAAGAGACCCAGTACTTC. Protein: CSAGTGTDFQETQYF.